This T cell receptor beta chain was captured in a study of spatial heterogeneity in lung cancer. Study-wide results and limits: Blood carried ubiquitous expanded tumor TCRs more at resection than follow-up.

Trimming removed 5 bases from V and 1 base from J; junction bases left unmatched: 5. The CDR3 loop spans 15 amino acids. Germline CDR1 reads DFQATT; CDR2 reads SNEGSKA (reference sequence). Time point specified: sample taken at primary tumor resection. Tumor, nontumor lung or frozen PBMC supplied whole RNA, sequenced without sorting. The donors were some 70 patients with non-small cell lung cancer that was early-stage and untreated. MiXCR was run by TCRdb on the 5' RACE reads, yielding one entry per CDR3 protein. The sample contains about 75,000 distinct CDR3 sequences, approximately 12% of which appear only once. Concerning this clonotype itself: The antigen is unknown.

This material consisted of PBMCs, taken at surgery. The V and J genes are TRBV20-1 and TRBJ2-1; 10 nucleotides agree with TRBD2. This sequence originates from a male donor with early-stage non-small cell lung cancer. In nucleotides, the CDR3 is TGCAGTGCTTTTCCAGCGGGAGGGTCCTACAATGAGCAGTTCTTC. Encoded protein: CSAFPAGGSYNEQFF.